A selection of T cell receptor beta chains follows, all from one sample in a study of beta chain features in type 1 diabetes. Sequencing was performed with immunoSEQ multiplex PCR; in TCRdb, only in-frame clones are kept and a portion is missing. The sample yields 430,000 or so clones, about an eighth seen once. The source material was naive CD4+ T cells from blood. These receptors all come from a woman aged 18 to 35 in good health. Each CDR3 is given with its conserved first and last residue. D genes are given only for firm matches. Size is omitted from some rows. Given values are once, few, many or a class for expanded clones.

V gene: TRBV7-9
clone size: -
J gene: TRBJ1-2
D gene: -
CDR3 DNA: TGTGCCAGCAGCTACAGGGAAAGTGGCTACACCTTC
CDR3 protein: CASSYRESGYTF

V gene: TRBV4-1
clone size: few
J gene: TRBJ2-3
D gene: -
CDR3 DNA: TGCGCCAGCAGCCAAGAATTTCGGGGGTATAGATCAGATACGCAGTATTTT
CDR3 protein: CASSQEFRGYRSDTQYF

V gene: TRBV28
clone size: -
J gene: TRBJ2-4
D gene: -
CDR3 DNA: TGTGCCAGCAGTTTAGGGCAGATCCGAGACAGCCTAGCCAAAAACATTCAGTACTTC
CDR3 protein: CASSLGQIRDSLAKNIQYF

V gene: TRBV7-2
clone size: few
J gene: TRBJ2-1
D gene: -
CDR3 DNA: TGTGCCAGCAGCTTAGGAGGGCCAAGTTACAATGAGCAGTTCTTC
CDR3 protein: CASSLGGPSYNEQFF

V gene: TRBV9
clone size: few
J gene: TRBJ2-2
D gene: -
CDR3 DNA: TGTGCCAGCAGCGTAGTGTCTAACACCGGGGAGCTGTTTTTT
CDR3 protein: CASSVVSNTGELFF

V gene: TRBV7-9
clone size: few
J gene: TRBJ2-6
D gene: -
CDR3 DNA: TGTGCCAGCAGCCCTCAGGGCTCTGGGGCCAACGTCCTGACTTTC
CDR3 protein: CASSPQGSGANVLTF

V gene: TRBV4-2
clone size: few
J gene: TRBJ1-1
D gene: -
CDR3 DNA: TGTGCCAGCAGCCAAGTATCGAAGTTAGAAGCTTTCTTT
CDR3 protein: CASSQVSKLEAFF

V gene: TRBV12-5
clone size: -
J gene: TRBJ1-1
D gene: -
CDR3 DNA: TGTGCTAGTGGTTTGAATCTGAACACTGAAGCTTTCTTT
CDR3 protein: CASGLNLNTEAFF

V gene: TRBV6-5
clone size: -
J gene: TRBJ1-6
D gene: -
CDR3 DNA: TGTGCCAGCACCCTCCAGCAGGGAAAGCCCCTCCACTTT
CDR3 protein: CASTLQQGKPLHF

V gene: TRBV7-9
clone size: -
J gene: TRBJ1-1
D gene: -
CDR3 DNA: TGTGCCAGCAGCCGAGAGACCCGAGACACTGAAGCTTTCTTT
CDR3 protein: CASSRETRDTEAFF

V gene: TRBV6-1
clone size: -
J gene: TRBJ2-4
D gene: -
CDR3 DNA: TGTGCCAGCAGACCAAATCTAGCCAAAAACATTCAGTACTTC
CDR3 protein: CASRPNLAKNIQYF

V gene: TRBV5-4
clone size: few
J gene: TRBJ2-1
D gene: -
CDR3 DNA: TGTGCCAGCAGCCCCTTGAACGGGGGGCAGTTCTTC
CDR3 protein: CASSPLNGGQFF

V gene: TRBV25-1
clone size: -
J gene: TRBJ1-4
D gene: TRBD1
CDR3 DNA: TGTGCCAGCAGTGAGTGGTGGCAGGGGGCCGGAAAACTGTTTTTT
CDR3 protein: CASSEWWQGAGKLFF

V gene: TRBV7-6
clone size: few
J gene: TRBJ1-1
D gene: -
CDR3 DNA: TGTGCCAGCAGCTTACACCCTACACAGACGGAAGCTTTCTTT
CDR3 protein: CASSLHPTQTEAFF

V gene: TRBV28
clone size: few
J gene: TRBJ2-1
D gene: -
CDR3 DNA: TGTGCCAGCAGTCGGTCTCCGACAGTCAATGAGCAGTTCTTC
CDR3 protein: CASSRSPTVNEQFF

V gene: TRBV10-3
clone size: few
J gene: TRBJ1-2
D gene: -
CDR3 DNA: TGTGCCATCAGGCCGACAGGAGCATATGGCTACACCTTC
CDR3 protein: CAIRPTGAYGYTF